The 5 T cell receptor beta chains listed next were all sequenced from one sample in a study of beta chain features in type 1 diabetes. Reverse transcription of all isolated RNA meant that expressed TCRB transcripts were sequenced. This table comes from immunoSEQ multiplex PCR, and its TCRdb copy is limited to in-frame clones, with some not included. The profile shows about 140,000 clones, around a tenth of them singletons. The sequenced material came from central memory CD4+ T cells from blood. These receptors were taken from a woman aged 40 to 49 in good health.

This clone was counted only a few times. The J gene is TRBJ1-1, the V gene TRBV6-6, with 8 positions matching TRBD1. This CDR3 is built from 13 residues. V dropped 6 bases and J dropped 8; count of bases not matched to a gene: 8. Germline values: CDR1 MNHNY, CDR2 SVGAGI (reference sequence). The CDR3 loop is CASSPTGQGEAFF. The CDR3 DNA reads TGTGCCAGCAGCCCTACCGGACAGGGAGAAGCTTTCTTT.

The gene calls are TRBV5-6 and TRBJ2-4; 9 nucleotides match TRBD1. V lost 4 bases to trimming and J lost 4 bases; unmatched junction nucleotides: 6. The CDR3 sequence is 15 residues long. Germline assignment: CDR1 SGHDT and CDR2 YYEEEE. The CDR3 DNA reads TGTGCCAGCAGCATGGAGGGGACAGGGAAAAACATTCAGTACTTC. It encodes CASSMEGTGKNIQYF.

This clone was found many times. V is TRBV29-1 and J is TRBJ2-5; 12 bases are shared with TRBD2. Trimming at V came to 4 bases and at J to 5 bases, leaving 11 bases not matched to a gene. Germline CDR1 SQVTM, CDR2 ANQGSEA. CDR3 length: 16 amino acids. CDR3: CSVARASGGAVETQYF. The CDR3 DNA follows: TGCAGCGTTGCACGGGCTAGCGGGGGGGCCGTGGAGACCCAGTACTTC.

CDR3 nucleotides: TGTGCCAGCAGTTACGGGGAGACCCAGTACTTC. Its translation is CASSYGETQYF. The V and J genes are TRBV6-4 and TRBJ2-5; D gene unclear. The CDR3 has 11 amino acids. With 5 bases removed from V and 5 bases from J, the gap between germline ends came to 6 bases. Germline V CDR1 and CDR2: MRHNA, SNTAGT.

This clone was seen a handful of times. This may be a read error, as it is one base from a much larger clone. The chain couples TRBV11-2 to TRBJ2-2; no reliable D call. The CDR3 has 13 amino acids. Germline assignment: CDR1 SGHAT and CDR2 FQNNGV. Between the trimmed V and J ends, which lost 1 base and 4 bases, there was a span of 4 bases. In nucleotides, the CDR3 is TGTGCCAGCAGCTTAGGGCCCACCGGGGAGCTGTTTTTT. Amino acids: CASSLGPTGELFF. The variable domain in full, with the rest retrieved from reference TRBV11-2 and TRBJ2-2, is EAGVAQSPRYKIIEKRQSVAFWCNPISGHATLYWYQQILGQGPKLLIQFQNNGVVDDSQLPKDRFSAERLKGVDSTLKIQPAKLEDSAVYLCASSLGPTGELFFGEGSRLTVL.